A selection of T cell receptor beta chains follows, all from one sample in a study of T cell changes during pregnancy in multiple sclerosis. TCRdb keeps only in-frame clones here, not all; method: immunoSEQ multiplex PCR. The profile covers under 70,000 clones, with 91% appearing a single time and approximately 1.4% taken by the ten largest. The sample was peripheral blood, taken after pregnancy. These receptors came from a female donor in good health, enrolled as a control in a pregnancy study. Each CDR3 is given with its conserved first and last residue. Fields, in order: clone size, D gene, J gene, V gene, CDR3 DNA, CDR3 protein. The D gene is left open where the match is weak. The listing skips clone size in some rows; elsewhere it reads once, few, many or a size class.

clone_size: NA
d_call: NA
j_call: TRBJ2-2
v_call: TRBV6-4
cdr3_nt: TGTGCCAGCAGTGTCGGACACCTCACCGGGGAGCTGTTTTTT
cdr3_aa: CASSVGHLTGELFF

clone_size: NA
d_call: TRBD1
j_call: TRBJ2-6
v_call: TRBV11-2
cdr3_nt: TGTGCCAGCAGCCACCACAGGGGGCGAGTCTCTGGGGCCAACGTCCTGACTTTC
cdr3_aa: CASSHHRGRVSGANVLTF

clone_size: NA
d_call: TRBD1
j_call: TRBJ1-2
v_call: TRBV10-3
cdr3_nt: TGTGCCATCAGTAGGGACAGGCCAAGCTATGGCTACACCTTC
cdr3_aa: CAISRDRPSYGYTF

clone_size: NA
d_call: TRBD2
j_call: TRBJ2-3
v_call: TRBV27
cdr3_nt: TGTGCCAGCAGGTCCGCGGGACTAGCTACTAGCACAGATACGCAGTATTTT
cdr3_aa: CASRSAGLATSTDTQYF

clone_size: once
d_call: TRBD2
j_call: TRBJ2-1
v_call: TRBV2
cdr3_nt: TGTGCCAGCCGCCCCGGATGGGGACTAGTCACCTACAATGAGCAGTTCTTC
cdr3_aa: CASRPGWGLVTYNEQFF

clone_size: NA
d_call: TRBD1
j_call: TRBJ1-1
v_call: TRBV6-4
cdr3_nt: TGTGCCAGCAGAGCGGGACAGGCCAACACTGAAGCTTTCTTT
cdr3_aa: CASRAGQANTEAFF

clone_size: NA
d_call: NA
j_call: TRBJ1-5
v_call: TRBV30
cdr3_nt: TGTGCCTGGAGTCGAGGGAAGATGGGCAATCAGCCCCAGCATTTT
cdr3_aa: CAWSRGKMGNQPQHF

clone_size: NA
d_call: NA
j_call: TRBJ1-1
v_call: TRBV19
cdr3_nt: TGTGCCAGTTGGGAGCGGGGCGGCACTGAAGCTTTCTTT
cdr3_aa: CASWERGGTEAFF

clone_size: NA
d_call: NA
j_call: TRBJ2-2
v_call: TRBV2
cdr3_nt: TGTGCCAGCATTCCCGGGACACGCAAAAACGGGGAGCTGTTTTTT
cdr3_aa: CASIPGTRKNGELFF

clone_size: NA
d_call: TRBD1
j_call: TRBJ1-5
v_call: TRBV5-8
cdr3_nt: TGTGCCAGCAGCAAACGAGGGGGACAGGGGGCAAATCAGCCCCAGCATTTT
cdr3_aa: CASSKRGGQGANQPQHF

clone_size: once
d_call: TRBD1
j_call: TRBJ1-2
v_call: TRBV7-9
cdr3_nt: TGTGCCAGCAGCTTCGGGACAGGACCTAACTATGGCTACACCTTC
cdr3_aa: CASSFGTGPNYGYTF

clone_size: NA
d_call: TRBD1
j_call: TRBJ1-1
v_call: TRBV4-3
cdr3_nt: TGCGCCAGCAGCTTACTGACAGGGATAGATACTGGCGAAGCTTTCTTT
cdr3_aa: CASSLLTGIDTGEAFF

clone_size: NA
d_call: TRBD2
j_call: TRBJ2-3
v_call: TRBV7-2
cdr3_nt: TGTGCCAGCAGTTTAGTGCGGGGGAGCACAGATACGCAGTATTTT
cdr3_aa: CASSLVRGSTDTQYF

clone_size: NA
d_call: TRBD2
j_call: TRBJ2-3
v_call: TRBV9
cdr3_nt: TGTGCCAGCAGCCCCCAGGCGGGGGGGACCACAGATACGCAGTATTTT
cdr3_aa: CASSPQAGGTTDTQYF

clone_size: NA
d_call: NA
j_call: TRBJ2-3
v_call: TRBV4-2
cdr3_nt: TGTGCCAGCAGCCAAGATTTTGGCTCCACAGATACGCAGTATTTT
cdr3_aa: CASSQDFGSTDTQYF

clone_size: NA
d_call: NA
j_call: TRBJ1-2
v_call: TRBV30
cdr3_nt: TGTGCCTGGAGTAAACAGGGAAACTATGGCTACACCTTC
cdr3_aa: CAWSKQGNYGYTF

clone_size: once
d_call: TRBD1
j_call: TRBJ2-1
v_call: TRBV4-2
cdr3_nt: TGTGCCAGCAGCCAAGGGGCAGGTTTGGTGGGGACAGGGGGCCACCCCCTCTCCTACAATGAGCAGTTCTTC
cdr3_aa: CASSQGAGLVGTGGHPLSYNEQFF

clone_size: NA
d_call: NA
j_call: TRBJ2-6
v_call: TRBV30
cdr3_nt: TGTGCCTGGAGTGATCGGGTTTTTGGGGCCAACGTCCTGACTTTC
cdr3_aa: CAWSDRVFGANVLTF

clone_size: once
d_call: TRBD2
j_call: TRBJ2-3
v_call: TRBV11-2
cdr3_nt: TGTGCCAGCAGCTTAGGCGGGGGGGGAGATACGCAGTATTTT
cdr3_aa: CASSLGGGGDTQYF

clone_size: NA
d_call: TRBD2
j_call: TRBJ2-1
v_call: TRBV5-4
cdr3_nt: TGTGCCAGCAGCCGTTTCGGGGGGAGCTCCTACAATGAGCAGTTCTTC
cdr3_aa: CASSRFGGSSYNEQFF

clone_size: NA
d_call: NA
j_call: TRBJ1-5
v_call: TRBV25-1
cdr3_nt: TGTGCCAGCAGCTCGGACAAATATAGCAATCAGCCCCAGCATTTT
cdr3_aa: CASSSDKYSNQPQHF

clone_size: NA
d_call: NA
j_call: TRBJ2-2
v_call: TRBV7-8
cdr3_nt: TGTGCCAGCAGCTTAATCAGGGCTGCCGGGGAGCTGTTTTTT
cdr3_aa: CASSLIRAAGELFF

clone_size: NA
d_call: NA
j_call: TRBJ1-1
v_call: TRBV15
cdr3_nt: TGTGCCACCAGCAGAGATCAGGTGAACACTGAAGCTTTCTTT
cdr3_aa: CATSRDQVNTEAFF

clone_size: NA
d_call: NA
j_call: TRBJ2-1
v_call: TRBV2
cdr3_nt: TGTGCCAGCAGTGTCGACTCCTGGAATGAGCAGTTCTTC
cdr3_aa: CASSVDSWNEQFF

clone_size: NA
d_call: NA
j_call: TRBJ2-7
v_call: TRBV7-2
cdr3_nt: TGTGCCAGCAGCTTTGGGCCGTTCTACGAGCAGTACTTC
cdr3_aa: CASSFGPFYEQYF

clone_size: NA
d_call: TRBD2
j_call: TRBJ2-1
v_call: TRBV11-2
cdr3_nt: TGTGCCAGCAGCCTGAGAAGCGGGGACTACAATGAGCAGTTCTTC
cdr3_aa: CASSLRSGDYNEQFF

clone_size: NA
d_call: TRBD1
j_call: TRBJ2-7
v_call: TRBV23-1
cdr3_nt: TGCGCCAGCACACAGCCGGGACAGGGGGCAGGTGAGCAGTACTTC
cdr3_aa: CASTQPGQGAGEQYF

clone_size: NA
d_call: NA
j_call: TRBJ1-4
v_call: TRBV19
cdr3_nt: TGTGCCAGTAGTCGGGCGGACAGTAATGAAAAACTGTTTTTT
cdr3_aa: CASSRADSNEKLFF

clone_size: NA
d_call: NA
j_call: TRBJ1-2
v_call: TRBV6-5
cdr3_nt: TGTGCCAGCAGTTACTCGGGTACAGTCACTAACTATGGCTACACCTTC
cdr3_aa: CASSYSGTVTNYGYTF

clone_size: NA
d_call: NA
j_call: TRBJ2-3
v_call: TRBV2
cdr3_nt: TGTGCCAGCAGTGCGAGACAGTCCACAGATACGCAGTATTTT
cdr3_aa: CASSARQSTDTQYF

clone_size: NA
d_call: TRBD1
j_call: TRBJ2-3
v_call: TRBV30
cdr3_nt: TGTGCCTGGAGTCCAAGGGACAGGCGAGGGTCTAGCACAGATACGCAGTATTTT
cdr3_aa: CAWSPRDRRGSSTDTQYF

clone_size: once
d_call: NA
j_call: TRBJ1-2
v_call: TRBV10-3
cdr3_nt: TGTGCCATCAGTGAGTCGGGACCAGGGGACTATGGCTACACCTTC
cdr3_aa: CAISESGPGDYGYTF

clone_size: few
d_call: TRBD2
j_call: TRBJ2-1
v_call: TRBV5-6
cdr3_nt: TGTGCCAGCAGCTGGAGGTCTAGCGGGGGGCGTTTGGATGAGCAGTTCTTC
cdr3_aa: CASSWRSSGGRLDEQFF

clone_size: NA
d_call: TRBD1
j_call: TRBJ2-7
v_call: TRBV4-2
cdr3_nt: TGTGCCAGCAGCCCCCGACAGGGGATTTACGAGCAGTACTTC
cdr3_aa: CASSPRQGIYEQYF

clone_size: NA
d_call: TRBD1
j_call: TRBJ1-1
v_call: TRBV7-2
cdr3_nt: TGTGCCAGCAGCTATGGCAGGGGGCAGGTGGACACTGAAGCTTTCTTT
cdr3_aa: CASSYGRGQVDTEAFF

clone_size: NA
d_call: NA
j_call: TRBJ1-2
v_call: TRBV5-4
cdr3_nt: TGTGCCAGCAGCTCAGACAGCTTAGCTAACTATGGCTACACCTTC
cdr3_aa: CASSSDSLANYGYTF

clone_size: NA
d_call: NA
j_call: TRBJ1-3
v_call: TRBV30
cdr3_nt: TGTGCCTGGAGGGAGCCATTGACAGTAAACACCATATATTTT
cdr3_aa: CAWREPLTVNTIYF

clone_size: NA
d_call: NA
j_call: TRBJ1-1
v_call: TRBV7-2
cdr3_nt: TGTGCCAGCAGCCCCGCGACAACAATAGAAGCTTTCTTT
cdr3_aa: CASSPATTIEAFF

clone_size: NA
d_call: TRBD2
j_call: TRBJ2-5
v_call: TRBV4-1
cdr3_nt: TGCGCCAGCAGCTCCAACGGGGGGGCCGGGGAGACCCAGTACTTC
cdr3_aa: CASSSNGGAGETQYF

clone_size: once
d_call: NA
j_call: TRBJ2-1
v_call: TRBV30
cdr3_nt: TGTGCCTGGAGTTGGGGGGGCAACAATGAGCAGTTCTTC
cdr3_aa: CAWSWGGNNEQFF

clone_size: few
d_call: NA
j_call: TRBJ1-2
v_call: TRBV2
cdr3_nt: TGTGCCAGCACCCTGAGACGGGGGATCCTGGATGGCTATGGCTACACCTTC
cdr3_aa: CASTLRRGILDGYGYTF

clone_size: NA
d_call: TRBD1
j_call: TRBJ1-2
v_call: TRBV19
cdr3_nt: TGTGCCAGTAGCCCGAGGACAGGGACGAACTATGGCTACACCTTC
cdr3_aa: CASSPRTGTNYGYTF

clone_size: NA
d_call: NA
j_call: TRBJ1-2
v_call: TRBV7-8
cdr3_nt: TGTGCCAGCAGCTTAGAGAAAAGACAGGTTGAGGCTATTAACTATGGCTACACCTTC
cdr3_aa: CASSLEKRQVEAINYGYTF

clone_size: NA
d_call: NA
j_call: TRBJ1-6
v_call: TRBV2
cdr3_nt: TGTGCCAGCAGTAAGGACAGTCTCCATAATTCACCCCTCCACTTT
cdr3_aa: CASSKDSLHNSPLHF

clone_size: NA
d_call: TRBD1
j_call: TRBJ1-5
v_call: TRBV19
cdr3_nt: TGTGCCAGTAGTAACAGGGGGCGAGTCAATAGCAATCAGCCCCAGCATTTT
cdr3_aa: CASSNRGRVNSNQPQHF

clone_size: NA
d_call: TRBD1
j_call: TRBJ1-2
v_call: TRBV7-9
cdr3_nt: TGTGCCAGCAGCTCAGGACAGGGGGCCAACTATGGCTACACCTTC
cdr3_aa: CASSSGQGANYGYTF

clone_size: NA
d_call: NA
j_call: TRBJ1-1
v_call: TRBV7-2
cdr3_nt: TGTGCCAGCAGCGAACAGGGTAGGAACACTGAAGCTTTCTTT
cdr3_aa: CASSEQGRNTEAFF

clone_size: NA
d_call: TRBD2
j_call: TRBJ2-3
v_call: TRBV7-8
cdr3_nt: TGTGCCAGCAGCTCCGGGCGGCCAAGCGGGGGGGACACTAGCACAGATACGCAGTATTTT
cdr3_aa: CASSSGRPSGGDTSTDTQYF

clone_size: NA
d_call: NA
j_call: TRBJ2-7
v_call: TRBV7-8
cdr3_nt: TGTGCCAGCAGCGTTAGTTACGGCGAGCAGTACTTC
cdr3_aa: CASSVSYGEQYF

clone_size: NA
d_call: NA
j_call: TRBJ1-3
v_call: TRBV19
cdr3_nt: TGTGCCAGTAGTATAGGGGGAGACTCTGGAAACACCATATATTTT
cdr3_aa: CASSIGGDSGNTIYF

clone_size: NA
d_call: TRBD1
j_call: TRBJ2-7
v_call: TRBV5-5
cdr3_nt: TGTGCCAGCAGCTGGGGACAGGCCACTCGGGAGGAGCAGTACTTC
cdr3_aa: CASSWGQATREEQYF

clone_size: once
d_call: NA
j_call: TRBJ1-1
v_call: TRBV27
cdr3_nt: TGTGCCAGCAGTTTAAGGGTTCCGGGGGTGGCTAACACTGAAGCTTTCTTT
cdr3_aa: CASSLRVPGVANTEAFF